The clone carrying this T cell receptor (beta chain) was detected only once. What it binds is unknown. The CDR3 totals 14 residues. CDR1 and CDR2 from the germline V gene are LNHDA and SQIVND (reference sequence). The V gene lost 3 bases and the J gene lost 1 base, with 9 bases spanning the gap. This record comes from a study of T cell repertoires in cytomegalovirus infection. Overall study: Alongside well-studied HLA-B-restricted CMV epitopes, recently identified HLA-C-restricted CMV epitopes were also used. Based on public TCR beta signatures, there were indications of CMV infection and of a matching HLA type. Study-wide results and limits: Of the TCR beta families, the public ones yielded a cumulative frequency that identified carriers of CMV plus the relevant HLA. Dominant in the ex vivo response were TCR beta clonotypes restricted by HLA-C and specific for CMV.

One entry per CDR3 protein, called by TCRdb with MiXCR from the reads. This table has 310,000 or so distinct CDR3 sequences, roughly 25% appearing once. This chain joins TRBV19 and TRBJ1-1; the D is unclear. This clonotype was sampled from a human donor in good health (CMV status not recorded). Some clones in this sample may be carry-over from other donors' samples. The sample consisted of cultured PBMCs, taken from culture after CMV antigen stimulation. CDR3 residues: CASSIPWQNTEAFF. The CDR3 DNA sequence: TGTGCCAGTAGTATTCCGTGGCAGAACACTGAAGCTTTCTTT.